The rows below give T cell receptor beta chains drawn from one sample of a study of cytomegalovirus exposure and HLA in healthy donors. The repertoire was sequenced with immunoSEQ multiplex PCR; TCRdb's copy has only in-frame clones and lacks some. This table holds roughly 150,000 clones, around 10% found once. The sequenced sample was PBMCs. Receptor source: a male donor in good health and CMV-seronegative. The CDR3 runs from the conserved cysteine through the conserved F or W. A D gene is named only where the DNA matches it firmly. Clone size is stated in some rows and not others, as once, few, many or a class when expanded.

CDR3 | DNA | J | length | V | D | size
CASSQDGGGGAVDTQYF | TGCGCCAGCAGCCAAGATGGCGGCGGGGGGGCCGTAGATACGCAGTATTTT | TRBJ2-3 | 17 | TRBV4-1 | TRBD2 | few
CATGQGALNEQYF | TGTGCCACCGGACAGGGGGCTTTAAACGAGCAGTACTTC | TRBJ2-7 | 13 | TRBV27 | TRBD1 | few
CASSSSQETQYF | TGTGCCAGCAGTTCATCACAAGAGACCCAGTACTTC | TRBJ2-5 | 12 | TRBV6-6 | - | -
CASSLVPQGARGEQFF | TGCGCCAGCAGCTTGGTTCCCCAGGGGGCGCGGGGTGAGCAGTTCTTC | TRBJ2-1 | 16 | TRBV5-1 | TRBD1 | few
CASSLGTDTHQPQHF | TGTGCCAGCAGCTTAGGGACAGATACTCATCAGCCCCAGCATTTT | TRBJ1-5 | 15 | TRBV7-9 | - | -
CASSFRDRFLSGELFF | TGTGCCAGCAGTTTCCGGGACAGATTTTTATCCGGGGAGCTGTTTTTT | TRBJ2-2 | 16 | TRBV28 | TRBD1 | -
CAISESRGGRAGDTQYF | TGTGCCATCAGTGAGTCGAGGGGCGGGAGGGCCGGGGATACGCAGTATTTT | TRBJ2-3 | 17 | TRBV10-3 | TRBD2 | few
CATSRDWREQYF | TGTGCAACCAGCAGAGATTGGCGGGAGCAGTACTTC | TRBJ2-7 | 12 | TRBV15 | - | -
CASSLGTLSSYEQYF | TGTGCCAGCAGCCTCGGGACTCTTAGCTCCTACGAGCAGTACTTC | TRBJ2-7 | 15 | TRBV7-9 | - | -
CASSRTENTGELFF | TGTGCCAGTTCTCGGACAGAGAACACCGGGGAGCTGTTTTTT | TRBJ2-2 | 14 | TRBV2 | - | few
CASSPYRVYSNQPQHF | TGTGCCAGCAGCCCATACAGGGTTTATAGCAATCAGCCCCAGCATTTT | TRBJ1-5 | 16 | TRBV7-8 | - | -
CASSLGTSGRSYNEQFF | TGTGCCAGCAGCTTGGGGACTAGCGGACGGTCCTACAATGAGCAGTTCTTC | TRBJ2-1 | 17 | TRBV5-4 | TRBD2 | few
CASNRPPGGGNQPQHF | TGTGCCAGTAACCGGCCTCCCGGGGGGGGCAATCAGCCCCAGCATTTT | TRBJ1-5 | 16 | TRBV6-6 | - | -
CASPSGRPGELFF | TGTGCCAGCCCCTCGGGGAGGCCCGGGGAGCTGTTTTTT | TRBJ2-2 | 13 | TRBV7-9 | - | few
CASTLQGLAGSGTQYF | TGTGCCAGCACTCTTCAAGGACTAGCGGGTTCGGGGACCCAGTACTTC | TRBJ2-5 | 16 | TRBV7-2 | TRBD2 | -
CASGSPNQPQHF | TGTGCCAGCGGCTCACCAAATCAGCCCCAGCATTTT | TRBJ1-5 | 12 | TRBV28 | - | few